Reported below is one TCR beta chain. These data belong to a study of blood T cells in healthy people across ages. The CDR3 runs 14 residues. Germline V lookup: CDR1 SGHDN, CDR2 FVKESK. A second PCR, run for roughly 7 to 11 cycles, used a sample-barcoded 5' primer plus a J-beta primer mix. Every molecule of cDNA carried a tag from a template-switch adaptor with 12 random nucleotides. TCRdb ran MiXCR on the 5' RACE reads and lists one entry per CDR3 protein. The sample holds 800,000 or so distinct CDR3 sequences, 25% seen once. In addition, the sample was reused for a study of T cells of mothers and their children. From that paper: Nobody spotted any persistent microchimeric T cell clones.

Sequencing was done on a sample of blood. The receptor was isolated from a boy aged 5-17 years in good health. The chain uses TRBV14 and TRBJ2-5; 8 bases map to TRBD2. The J call could be wrong; TRBJ2-7 is a better fit for the DNA end. CDR3: CASRLSGVSYEQYF. The CDR3, as DNA: TGTGCCAGCAGACTTAGCGGGGTTTCCTACGAGCAGTACTTC.